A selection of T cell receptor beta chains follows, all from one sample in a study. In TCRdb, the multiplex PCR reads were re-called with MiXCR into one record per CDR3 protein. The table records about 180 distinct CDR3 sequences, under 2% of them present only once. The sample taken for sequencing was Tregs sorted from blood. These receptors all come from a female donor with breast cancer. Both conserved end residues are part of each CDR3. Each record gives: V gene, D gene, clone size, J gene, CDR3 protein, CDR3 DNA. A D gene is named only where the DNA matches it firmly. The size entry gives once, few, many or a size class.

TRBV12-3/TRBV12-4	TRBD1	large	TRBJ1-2	CASSAGQPSF	TGTGCCAGCAGTGCGGGACAGCCAAGCTTC
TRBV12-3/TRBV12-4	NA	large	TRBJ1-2	CASSLRDGYTF	TGTGCCAGCAGTTTACGGGATGGCTACACCTTC
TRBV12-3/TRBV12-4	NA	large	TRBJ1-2	CASSGGHGYTF	TGTGCCAGCAGCGGAGGGCATGGCTACACCTTC
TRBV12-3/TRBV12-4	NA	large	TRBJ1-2	CASSIGTAYGYTF	TGTGCCAGCAGTATTGGGACTGCTTATGGCTACACCTTC
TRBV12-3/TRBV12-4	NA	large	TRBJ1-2	CASSSDISNYGYTF	TGTGCCAGCAGTTCAGACATTAGCAACTATGGCTACACCTTC
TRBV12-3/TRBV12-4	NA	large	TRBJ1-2	CASSFRRGYGYTF	TGTGCCAGCAGTTTTCGAAGGGGCTATGGCTACACCTTC
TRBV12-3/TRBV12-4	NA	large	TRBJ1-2	CASSFRTVSGGYTF	TGTGCCAGCAGTTTCCGGACAGTGTCGGGCGGCTACACCTTC
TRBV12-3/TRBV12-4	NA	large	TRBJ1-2	CASSLSGGISAGYTF	TGTGCCAGCAGTTTATCTGGCGGGATCTCGGCCGGCTACACCTTC
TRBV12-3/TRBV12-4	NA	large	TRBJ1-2	CASSFSNYGYTF	TGTGCCAGCAGCTTCAGCAACTATGGCTACACCTTC
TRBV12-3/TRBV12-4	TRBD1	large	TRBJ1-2	CASSPGQGGYGYTF	TGTGCCAGCAGTCCGGGACAGGGCGGCTATGGCTACACCTTC
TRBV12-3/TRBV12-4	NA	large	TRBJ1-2	CASSLAERKGYTF	TGTGCCAGCAGTCTTGCGGAGAGGAAGGGCTACACCTTC
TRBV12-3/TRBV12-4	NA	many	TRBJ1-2	CASSLGTDGYTF	TGTGCCAGCAGTTTGGGAACTGATGGCTACACCTTC
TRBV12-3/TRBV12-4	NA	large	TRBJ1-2	CASSFQVYGYTF	TGTGCCAGCAGTTTCCAGGTCTATGGCTACACCTTC
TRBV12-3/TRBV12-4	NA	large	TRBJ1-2	CASGTYGYTF	TGTGCCAGTGGAACCTATGGCTACACCTTC
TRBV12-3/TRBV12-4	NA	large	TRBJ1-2	CASSARDTYGYTF	TGTGCCAGCAGTGCCCGGGACACCTATGGCTACACCTTC
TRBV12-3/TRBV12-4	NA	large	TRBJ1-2	CASSPPDSGIYGYTF	TGTGCCAGCAGTCCTCCGGACAGTGGAATCTATGGCTACACCTTC
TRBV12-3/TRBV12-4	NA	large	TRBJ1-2	CASTPPAHNYGYTF	TGTGCCAGCACCCCGCCAGCTCATAACTATGGCTACACCTTC
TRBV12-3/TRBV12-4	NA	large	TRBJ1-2	CASSSALNRAGYTF	TGTGCCAGCAGTTCCGCGCTGAATAGGGCTGGCTACACCTTC
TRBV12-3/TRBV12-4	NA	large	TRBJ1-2	CASSLEYNYGYTF	TGTGCCAGCAGTTTGGAATACAACTATGGCTACACCTTC